The sequence of this T cell receptor (beta chain) was determined in a study of OX40 agonist ivuxolimab in advanced cancers. CDR3 length: 15 residues. CDR1 MNHNY and CDR2 SVGAGI come from the germline V gene (reference sequence). V lost 0 bases, J lost 3 bases, and 2 bases stayed unmatched. The protocol was immunoSEQ multiplex PCR, while the TCRdb copy is restricted to in-frame clones and leaves out a portion. The data show 65,000 to 95,000 clones, roughly four fifths seen once. J is TRBJ1-2 and V is TRBV6-6, with TRBD1 identical over 9 bases. This sample comprised CD4+ or CD8+ T cells sorted from blood, obtained in a trial of the OX40 agonist ivuxolimab. This TCR was sampled from an adult with an advanced solid tumor such as melanoma, head and neck, liver or kidney cancer. CDR3 nucleotide sequence: TGTGCCAGCAGTTACTCGACAGGGGGGGACTATGGCTACACCTTC. Its protein is CASSYSTGGDYGYTF.